This T cell receptor beta chain was observed in a study of cytotoxic CD8 clonotypes in ibrutinib-treated CLL. Study context: On average, each sample had about 260,000 productive templates and tens of thousands of productive rearrangements. Points from the study as a whole: Clonality was elevated at ibrutinib response and had returned toward baseline at progression.

Per the germline V gene, CDR1 is SGHRS and CDR2 is YFSETQ. The CDR3 length is 13 residues. Between the trimmed V and J ends, which lost 5 bases and 4 bases, there was a span of 11 bases. Depth targeted 1 in 200,000 to 1 in 1 million T cells, averaging 10x coverage per clonotype. Here immunoSEQ multiplex PCR was the method, and the copy in TCRdb shows in-frame clones only, minus some. The sample has 20,000 to 30,000 clones; roughly 65% are singletons. PBMCs that had been cryopreserved were the source of about 2 micrograms of genomic DNA for TCR beta libraries. This clone was counted a single time. Its antigen is not identified.

This clonotype was sampled from a human donor with chronic lymphocytic leukemia. V usage is TRBV5-1 and J usage is TRBJ2-3, with D perhaps TRBD1 (7 bases). Sequenced here: PBMCs, sampled after 24 months of ibrutinib treatment. In DNA, the CDR3 is TGCGCCAGCAGGCAGGGGGGAGCAGATACGCAGTATTTT. This gives the protein CASRQGGADTQYF.